This T cell receptor beta chain came from a study of siplizumab effects on memory and regulatory T cells. Germline-derived CDR1 and CDR2 are MNHNY and SVGAGI (reference sequence). Trimming removed 0 bases at V and 3 bases at J, with 11 bases between. The CDR3 runs to 15 residues. The data were produced by immunoSEQ multiplex PCR, yet TCRdb's version contains in-frame clones alone and is incomplete. The sample includes around 100,000 clones, nearly 95% of them seen just once. The clonotype was recovered from a human donor in good health. The genes are TRBV6-6 and TRBJ1-1; no clear D. The sequencing sample was made of Tregs sorted from blood. CDR3 sequence: CASSYSTRGYTEAFF. The DNA of the CDR3 is TGTGCCAGCAGTTACTCAACTAGAGGGTACACTGAAGCTTTCTTT.